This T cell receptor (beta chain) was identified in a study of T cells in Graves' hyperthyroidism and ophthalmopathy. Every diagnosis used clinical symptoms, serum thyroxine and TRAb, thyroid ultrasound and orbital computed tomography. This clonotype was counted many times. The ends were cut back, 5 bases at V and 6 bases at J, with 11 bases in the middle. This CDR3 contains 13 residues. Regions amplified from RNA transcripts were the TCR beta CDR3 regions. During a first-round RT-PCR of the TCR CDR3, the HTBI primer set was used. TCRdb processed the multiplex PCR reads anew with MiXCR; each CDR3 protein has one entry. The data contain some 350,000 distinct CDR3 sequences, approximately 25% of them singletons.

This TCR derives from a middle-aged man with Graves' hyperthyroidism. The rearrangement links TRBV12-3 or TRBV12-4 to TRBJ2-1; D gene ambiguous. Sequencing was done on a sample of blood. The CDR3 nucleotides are TGTGCCAGCAGTCCCGGGCCTTTCAATGAGCAGTTCTTC. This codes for CASSPGPFNEQFF.